This passage covers 20 T cell receptor beta chains from one sample sequenced in a study of T cell responses to AZD1222 COVID-19 vaccine. Sequenced by immunoSEQ multiplex PCR; TCRdb stores in-frame clones only, minus some. The sample has 100,000 to 150,000 clones, about 89% seen once. The input for sequencing was peripheral blood, taken on day 0 of AZD1222 vaccination. The receptors were gathered from an adult in good health.

A single count supports this clone. This chain links TRBV18 with TRBJ1-3; D may be TRBD1 (6 bases). The CDR3 totals 15 residues. Looked up from germline, CDR1 is KGHSH and CDR2 is LQKENI. With 6 bases removed from V and 0 bases from J, the gap between germline ends came to 12 bases. The CDR3 region is CASSRGAISGNTIYF. CDR3 coding DNA: TGTGCCAGCTCCCGGGGGGCAATCTCTGGAAACACCATATATTTT.

The rearrangement joins TRBV7-2 to TRBJ1-5, with 7 bases identical to TRBD1. The CDR3 extends over 15 amino acids. Per germline, CDR1 SGHTA and CDR2 FQGNSA. V lost 5 bases, J lost 7 bases, and 11 bases stayed unmatched. The CDR3 protein is CASSPQTGSEQPQHF. In DNA, the CDR3 is TGTGCCAGCAGCCCCCAGACAGGGAGCGAGCAGCCCCAGCATTTT.

This clone was counted many times. V gene TRBV14 combines with J gene TRBJ2-3, with D perhaps being TRBD1 or TRBD2 (6 bases each). The germline V gene has CDR1 SGHDN and CDR2 FVKESK. CDR3 length: 14 residues. V lost 5 bases, J lost 2 bases, and 11 bases lay in between. The CDR3 DNA reads TGTGCCAGCAGCTACGGGGGCCCCACAGATACGCAGTATTTT. It is translated as CASSYGGPTDTQYF.

A single count supports this clone. J is TRBJ2-7 and V is TRBV12-5; D is unclear. Trimming cost V 2 bases and J 0 bases, with 5 bases left between them. The CDR3 has 13 residues. Germline V gene data show CDR1 as LGHNT and CDR2 as FRNRAP. Here the CDR3 DNA reads TGTGCTAGTGGTTTGATCGGCTCCTACGAGCAGTACTTC. Encoded protein: CASGLIGSYEQYF.

In this sample, this clone turned up a few times. This sequence joins TRBV5-6 and TRBJ1-2; D is ambiguous. The CDR3 has 15 residues. The germline gives CDR1 SGHDT, CDR2 YYEEEE. Trimming stripped 0 bases from V and 0 bases from J, with 9 bases between. CDR3 in DNA: TGTGCCAGCAGCTTGGTAGGCAGGACTAACTATGGCTACACCTTC. This translates into CASSLVGRTNYGYTF.

The rearrangement joins TRBV10-2 to TRBJ2-7; 7 bases align to TRBD2. The length of the CDR3 is 14 residues. V lost 0 bases and J lost 6; bases outside the gene matches: 5. Per the germline V gene, CDR1 is WSHSY and CDR2 is SAAADI. This CDR3 reads CASSESLAKVEQYF. CDR3 sequence (DNA): TGCGCCAGCAGTGAGTCACTAGCGAAGGTCGAGCAGTACTTC.

This chain uses TRBV19 with TRBJ2-2, with D possibly being TRBD2 (5 bases). The CDR3 runs to 15 residues. Germline CDR1 LNHDA, CDR2 SQIVND (reference sequence). The V gene lost 5 bases and the J gene lost 2 bases, with 12 bases spanning the gap. The CDR3 DNA reads TGTGCCAGTAGTCGAGGGCAGTTTAACACCGGGGAGCTGTTTTTT. It specifies CASSRGQFNTGELFF.

The rearrangement uses TRBV6-1 and TRBJ1-6, with D perhaps TRBD1 (6 bases). The germline V gene encodes CDR1 MNHNS and CDR2 SASEGT. This CDR3 contains 15 residues. V lost 2 bases and J lost 9, with 14 bases in between. Written as DNA, the CDR3 is TGTGCCAGCAGTGAAAGGGGGGGGATTGGTTCACCCCTCCACTTT. Residues: CASSERGGIGSPLHF.

The rearrangement links TRBV5-1 to TRBJ2-3, with D possibly TRBD1 on 5 matching bases. This CDR3 contains 14 residues. Germline values: CDR1 SGHRS, CDR2 YFSETQ. V lost 5 bases, J lost 0 bases, and 10 bases lay in between. The CDR3 DNA follows: TGCGCCAGCAGAAGGGGAATTAGCACAGATACGCAGTATTTT. Translated: CASRRGISTDTQYF.

The genes are TRBV9 and TRBJ2-2; D gene unclear. Germline V lookup: CDR1 SGDLS, CDR2 YYNGEE. With 0 bases removed from V and 6 bases from J, the gap between germline ends came to 9 bases. The CDR3 is 14 residues long. The CDR3 region has the DNA TGTGCCAGCAGCGTAGTAGGGCTAGCCGGGGAGCTGTTTTTT. Translating gives CASSVVGLAGELFF.

The gene calls are TRBV29-1 and TRBJ1-1; D gene ambiguous. V was cut by 7 bases and J by 1 base, with 10 bases left in between. This CDR3 is built from 12 residues. Germline loops: CDR1 SQVTM, CDR2 ANQGSEA. The CDR3 here is CSARPANTEAFF. CDR3 nucleotides: TGCAGCGCCAGACCGGCGAACACTGAAGCTTTCTTT.

The chain recombines TRBV6-2 or TRBV6-3 with TRBJ2-1; TRBD2 matches 7 bases. The V and J ends lost 5 bases and 5 bases, in that order; junction bases with no gene match: 0. The CDR3 contains 12 residues. Per the germline V gene, CDR1 is MNHEY and CDR2 is SVGEGT. The CDR3: CASSGGDNEQFF. CDR3 DNA: TGTGCCAGCAGTGGGGGGGACAATGAGCAGTTCTTC.

The chain carries TRBV11-2 and TRBJ2-2; possible D gene TRBD1, 6 bases. V lost 5 bases, J lost 6 bases, and 19 bases lay in between. Looked up from germline, CDR1 is SGHAT and CDR2 is FQNNGV. This CDR3 comprises 16 residues. DNA for the CDR3: TGTGCCAGCAGCCTATTTACAGGGTTGTGGCCCGGGGAGCTGTTTTTT. Encoded protein: CASSLFTGLWPGELFF.

The DNA of the CDR3 is TGTGCTAGTGGTGAGGGGTACGGCTACACCTTC. Encoded protein: CASGEGYGYTF. The rearrangement uses TRBV12-5 and TRBJ1-2; D may be TRBD1 (5 bases). The CDR3 has 11 amino acids. V was pared by 5 bases and J by 8 bases, with 9 bases between. CDR1 is LGHNT, CDR2 FRNRAP, per germline.

The V gene is TRBV5-5, the J gene TRBJ2-7, with TRBD1 as a possible D gene (5 bases). Trimming took off 4 bases at V and 2 bases at J, with 16 bases between the two ends. Germline assignment: CDR1 SGHKS and CDR2 YYEKEE (reference sequence). The CDR3 contains 15 residues. CDR3 sequence: CASSQGTGGAYEQYF. The DNA of the CDR3 is TGTGCCAGCAGCCAGGGAACAGGTGGAGCCTACGAGCAGTACTTC.

The chain combines TRBV23-1 with TRBJ2-7; D remains unclear. TRBV23-1 is an open reading frame, and its role is uncertain. The V end was cut by 0 bases, the J end by 0 bases, with 9 bases between. This CDR3 region has 15 residues. CDR3 loop: CASSQSHSTSYEQYF. The CDR3 nucleotides are TGCGCCAGCAGTCAATCCCACAGTACCTCCTACGAGCAGTACTTC.

The V gene is TRBV7-2, the J gene TRBJ1-2; D unresolved. The CDR3 runs to 11 residues. CDR1 and CDR2 from the germline V gene are SGHTA and FQGNSA. Between the trimmed V and J ends, which lost 3 bases and 7 bases, there was a span of 6 bases. The CDR3 DNA reads TGTGCCAGCAGCTTGATGGTTGGCTACACCTTC. This sequence encodes CASSLMVGYTF.

This chain uses TRBV2 with TRBJ2-3; TRBD2 might be the D (7 bases). The germline V gene has CDR1 SNHLY and CDR2 FYNNEI. The CDR3 is 17 amino acids. V was shortened by 6 bases and J by 2 bases, with 21 bases between the two germline ends. The chain's CDR3 is CASRARGGAFNTDTQYF. The CDR3 bases are TGTGCCAGCAGGGCGAGAGGGGGGGCCTTCAACACAGATACGCAGTATTTT.

Concerning this clone: The DNA is omitted, as the CDR3 cannot be located on it reliably, and the CDR3 follows TCRdb's listing. The gene calls are TRBV21-1 and TRBJ1-6; TRBD1, the table's D call, lacks a check against the DNA. TRBV21-1 is a pseudogene segment. The CDR3 spans 16 residues, counting both ends. This CDR3 is CASSKFGQGSNSPLHF.

The chain has TRBV7-3 and TRBJ2-2; 8 bases are a match to TRBD1. V lost 4 bases and J lost 1; bases outside the gene matches: 5. This CDR3 is built from 16 residues. CDR1 is SGHTA and CDR2 is FQGTGA in the germline V gene. CDR3 coding DNA: TGTGCCAGCAGCTCCGCCGGGACAGGGAACACCGGGGAGCTGTTTTTT. Its translation is CASSSAGTGNTGELFF.